This T cell receptor beta chain was found in a study of regulatory T cells in long-lasting Graves disease. Time point described: persistent/refractory GD, antithyroid drugs over 5 years with positive TRAb. With RNA extracted from PBMCs as input, the TCR library was made. Per the germline V gene, CDR1 is MNHEY and CDR2 is SMNVEV (reference sequence). The CDR3 loop spans 15 amino acids. V was trimmed by 5 bases and J by 2 bases, leaving 16 bases between them. This clonotype was detected only a few times. What it recognizes is unknown. Through Arm-PCR of CDR3 regions and iRepertoire HTBI primers, TCR beta libraries were built. From the multiplex PCR reads, TCRdb called clonotypes with MiXCR, one entry per CDR3 protein. The sample records 250,000 to 300,000 distinct CDR3 sequences, 22% being singletons. Study-level findings and limits: Persistent disease samples used TRBV28, TRBJ1-2 and TRBJ2-5 preferentially.

The specimen comprised peripheral blood mononuclear cells (PBMCs), sampled when the disease was refractory, from a patient treated with antithyroid drugs. This receptor was identified in a female donor with Graves disease. The chain carries TRBV27 and TRBJ2-7; D possibly corresponds to TRBD2 (6 bases). Here the CDR3 reads CASSLRGVHPYEQYF. The CDR3 DNA reads as TGTGCCAGCAGTCTCCGCGGGGTACACCCCTACGAGCAGTACTTC.